A selection of T cell receptor beta chains follows, all from one sample in a study of blood T cell repertoires in COVID-19. The method was immunoSEQ multiplex PCR; TCRdb's version includes in-frame clones alone and lacks a portion of them. The data hold roughly 100,000 clones, with about four fifths observed a single time. The sequenced sample was peripheral blood. The receptors come from a woman older than 75 with acute or convalescent COVID-19. Each CDR3 is given with its conserved first and last residue. D genes are given only for firm matches. Part of the rows lack a size; the others show once, few, many or a class for expanded clones.

TRBJ1-5 | . | . | TRBV2 | CASSEEGGPQHF | TGTGCCAGCAGTGAAGAAGGAGGGCCCCAGCATTTT
TRBJ2-1 | . | TRBD2 | TRBV5-1 | CASSLAGTSGTLFSYNEQFF | TGCGCCAGCAGCTTGGCCGGGACTAGCGGGACCCTGTTCTCCTACAATGAGCAGTTCTTC
TRBJ2-3 | . | . | TRBV7-2 | CASSLERRSTDTQYF | TGTGCCAGCAGCTTGGAGCGGAGAAGCACAGATACGCAGTATTTT
TRBJ2-2 | . | . | TRBV3-1/TRBV3-2 | CASNSPGQNTGELFF | TGTGCCAGCAACTCCCCGGGACAGAACACCGGGGAGCTGTTTTTT
TRBJ1-2 | . | . | TRBV27 | CASSLKPDSLTNYGYTF | TGTGCCAGCAGTCTAAAGCCCGACAGCCTGACTAACTATGGCTACACCTTC
TRBJ2-2 | . | TRBD1 | TRBV18 | CASSPPARGPDGELFF | TGTGCCAGCTCACCACCTGCCAGGGGGCCTGACGGGGAGCTGTTTTTT
TRBJ1-2 | many | TRBD1 | TRBV19 | CASSVIQGVYGYTF | TGTGCCAGTAGTGTTATACAGGGGGTCTATGGCTACACCTTC
TRBJ1-2 | . | . | TRBV6-5 | CAVQGRVVGGYTF | TGTGCCGTCCAGGGGAGGGTGGTCGGTGGCTACACCTTC
TRBJ2-1 | . | . | TRBV2 | CASNPTAGPYNEQFF | TGTGCCAGCAATCCGACGGCGGGCCCCTACAATGAGCAGTTCTTC
TRBJ1-1 | . | . | TRBV7-9 | CASSFTGDTEAFF | TGTGCCAGCAGCTTTACAGGAGACACTGAAGCTTTCTTT
TRBJ1-4 | . | TRBD1 | TRBV6-1 | CASSAQDRHNATNEKLFF | TGTGCCAGCAGTGCCCAGGACAGGCATAACGCAACTAATGAAAAACTGTTTTTT
TRBJ2-5 | . | . | TRBV2 | CASSELAPESETQYF | TGTGCCAGCAGTGAACTGGCTCCGGAGAGCGAGACCCAGTACTTC
TRBJ2-1 | . | . | TRBV24-1 | CATSGRGMGGNEQFF | TGTGCCACCAGTGGTCGGGGTATGGGAGGCAATGAGCAGTTCTTC
TRBJ1-4 | once | . | TRBV5-1 | CASSSDSTNEKLFF | TGCGCCAGCAGCTCGGACAGTACTAATGAAAAACTGTTTTTT
TRBJ2-1 | . | . | TRBV19 | CASSLQTLYNEQFF | TGTGCCAGTAGTCTTCAAACCCTATACAATGAGCAGTTCTTC
TRBJ2-1 | . | . | TRBV11-2 | CASSLDVGGNEQFF | TGTGCCAGCAGCTTAGATGTCGGCGGGAATGAGCAGTTCTTC